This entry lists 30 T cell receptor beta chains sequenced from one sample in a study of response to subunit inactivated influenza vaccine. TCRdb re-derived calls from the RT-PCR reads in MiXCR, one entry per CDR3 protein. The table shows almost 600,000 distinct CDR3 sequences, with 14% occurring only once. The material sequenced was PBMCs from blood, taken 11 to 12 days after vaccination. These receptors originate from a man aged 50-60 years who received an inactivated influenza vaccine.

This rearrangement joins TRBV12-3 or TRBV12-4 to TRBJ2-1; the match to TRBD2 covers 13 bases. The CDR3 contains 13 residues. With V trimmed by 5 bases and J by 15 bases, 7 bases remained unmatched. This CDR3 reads CASSLGTSGIGFF. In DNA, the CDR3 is TGTGCCAGCAGTCTAGGGACTAGCGGGATAGGGTTCTTC.

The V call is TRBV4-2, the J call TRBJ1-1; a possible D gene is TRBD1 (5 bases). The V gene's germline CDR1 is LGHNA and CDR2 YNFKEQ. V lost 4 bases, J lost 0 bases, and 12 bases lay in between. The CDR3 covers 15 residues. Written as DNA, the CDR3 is TGTGCCAGCAGCCCAATGGGGGGTCTGAACACTGAAGCTTTCTTT. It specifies CASSPMGGLNTEAFF.

The CDR3 DNA reads TGTGCCAGCAGCCAGGTCAGGCGCACAGATACGCAGTATTTT. Its translation is CASSQVRRTDTQYF. The J gene is TRBJ2-3, the V gene TRBV6-1; D unresolved. The CDR3 sequence is 14 residues long. Between the trimmed V and J ends, which lost 6 bases and 1 base, there was a span of 11 bases. The V gene's germline CDR1 is MNHNS and CDR2 SASEGT.

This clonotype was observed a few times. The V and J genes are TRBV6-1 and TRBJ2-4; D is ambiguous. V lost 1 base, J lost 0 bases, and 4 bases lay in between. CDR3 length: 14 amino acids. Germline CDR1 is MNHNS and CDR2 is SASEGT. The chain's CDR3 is CASSEDTAKNIQYF. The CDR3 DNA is TGTGCCAGCAGTGAAGACACAGCCAAAAACATTCAGTACTTC.

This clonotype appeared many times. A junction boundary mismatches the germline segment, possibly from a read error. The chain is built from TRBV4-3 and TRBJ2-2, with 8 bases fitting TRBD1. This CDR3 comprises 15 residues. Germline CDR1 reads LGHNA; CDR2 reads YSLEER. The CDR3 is CASRQTGAWTGELFF. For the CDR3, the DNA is TGCGCCAGCCGCCAGACAGGGGCTTGGACCGGGGAGCTGTTTTTT.

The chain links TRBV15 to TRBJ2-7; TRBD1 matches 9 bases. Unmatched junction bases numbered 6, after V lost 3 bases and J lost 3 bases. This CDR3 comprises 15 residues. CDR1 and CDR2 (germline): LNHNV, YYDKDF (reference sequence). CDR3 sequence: CATSSLGGQGYEQYF. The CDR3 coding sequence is TGTGCCACCAGCAGTCTTGGGGGACAGGGCTACGAGCAGTACTTC.

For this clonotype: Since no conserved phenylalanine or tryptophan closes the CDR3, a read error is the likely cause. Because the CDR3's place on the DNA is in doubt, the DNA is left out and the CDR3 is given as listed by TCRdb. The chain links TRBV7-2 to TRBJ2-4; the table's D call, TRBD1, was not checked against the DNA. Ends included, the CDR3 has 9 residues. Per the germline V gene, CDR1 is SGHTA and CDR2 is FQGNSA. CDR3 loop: CACRDRAPL.

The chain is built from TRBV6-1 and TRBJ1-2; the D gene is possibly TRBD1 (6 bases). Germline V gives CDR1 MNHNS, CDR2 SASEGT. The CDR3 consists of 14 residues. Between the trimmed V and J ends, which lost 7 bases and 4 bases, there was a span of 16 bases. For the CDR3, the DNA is TGTGCCAGCACCAGCCAGGGGCGAGGCTATGGCTACACCTTC. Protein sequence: CASTSQGRGYGYTF.

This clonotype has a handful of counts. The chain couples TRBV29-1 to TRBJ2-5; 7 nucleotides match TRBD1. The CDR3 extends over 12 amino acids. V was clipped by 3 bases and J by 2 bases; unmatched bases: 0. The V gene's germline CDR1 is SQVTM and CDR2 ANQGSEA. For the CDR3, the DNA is TGCAGCGTTGACAGGGGGCAAGAGACCCAGTACTTC. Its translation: CSVDRGQETQYF.

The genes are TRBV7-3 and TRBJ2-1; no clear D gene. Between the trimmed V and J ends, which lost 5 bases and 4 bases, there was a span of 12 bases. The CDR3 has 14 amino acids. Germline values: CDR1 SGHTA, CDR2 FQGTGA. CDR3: CASSPQLGYNEQFF. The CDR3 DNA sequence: TGTGCCAGCAGCCCCCAGCTTGGGTACAATGAGCAGTTCTTC.

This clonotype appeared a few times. This chain's CDR3 is CASSFKPGNTIYF. The CDR3 nucleotides are TGTGCCAGCAGCTTTAAGCCTGGAAACACCATATATTTT. The chain uses TRBV7-9 and TRBJ1-3; unclear D gene. The CDR3 covers 13 residues. Germline assignment: CDR1 SEHNR and CDR2 FQNEAQ (reference sequence). V was clipped by 3 bases and J by 2 bases, with 5 bases between them.

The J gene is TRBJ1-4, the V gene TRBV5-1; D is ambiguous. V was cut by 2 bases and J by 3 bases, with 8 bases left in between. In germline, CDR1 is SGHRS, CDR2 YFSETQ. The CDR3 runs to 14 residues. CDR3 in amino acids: CASSLTSPNEKLFF. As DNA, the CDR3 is TGCGCCAGCAGCTTAACGTCACCTAATGAAAAACTGTTTTTT. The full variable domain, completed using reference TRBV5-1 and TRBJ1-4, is KAGVTQTPRYLIKTRGQQVTLSCSPISGHRSVSWYQQTPGQGLQFLFEYFSETQRNKGNFPGRFSGRQFSNSRSEMNVSTLELGDSALYLCASSLTSPNEKLFFGSGTQLSVL.

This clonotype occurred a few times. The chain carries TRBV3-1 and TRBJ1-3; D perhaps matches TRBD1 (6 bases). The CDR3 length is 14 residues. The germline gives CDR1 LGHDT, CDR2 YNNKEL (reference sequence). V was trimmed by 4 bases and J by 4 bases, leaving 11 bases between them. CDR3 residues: CASSPTGIGNTIYF. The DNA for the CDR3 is TGTGCCAGCAGCCCAACAGGGATCGGAAACACCATATATTTT.

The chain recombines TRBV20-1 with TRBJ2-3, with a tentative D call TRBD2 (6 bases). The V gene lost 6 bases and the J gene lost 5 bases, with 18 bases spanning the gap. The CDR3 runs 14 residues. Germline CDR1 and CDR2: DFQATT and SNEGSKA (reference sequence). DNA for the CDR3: TGCAGTGCAATCCCCTGGGCGGGGATAGATACGCAGTATTTT. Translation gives CSAIPWAGIDTQYF.

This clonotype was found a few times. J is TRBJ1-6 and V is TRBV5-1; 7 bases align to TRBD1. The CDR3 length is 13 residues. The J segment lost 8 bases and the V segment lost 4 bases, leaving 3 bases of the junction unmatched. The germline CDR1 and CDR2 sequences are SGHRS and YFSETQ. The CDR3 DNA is TGCGCCAGCAGCCCTGGGACAGATTCACCCCTCCACTTT. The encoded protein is CASSPGTDSPLHF.

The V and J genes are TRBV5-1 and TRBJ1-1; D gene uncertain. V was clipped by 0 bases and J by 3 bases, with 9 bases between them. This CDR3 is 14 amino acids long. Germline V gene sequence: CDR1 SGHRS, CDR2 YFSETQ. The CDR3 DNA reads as TGCGCCAGCAGCTTGGTCTCCGACTACACTGAAGCTTTCTTT. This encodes CASSLVSDYTEAFF.

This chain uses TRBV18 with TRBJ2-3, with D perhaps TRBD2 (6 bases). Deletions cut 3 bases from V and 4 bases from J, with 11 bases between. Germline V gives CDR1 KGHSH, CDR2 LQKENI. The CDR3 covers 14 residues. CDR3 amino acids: CASSPGLFADTQYF. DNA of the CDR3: TGTGCCAGCTCACCGGGACTCTTCGCAGATACGCAGTATTTT. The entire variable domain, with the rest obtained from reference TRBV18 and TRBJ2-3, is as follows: NAGVMQNPRHLVRRRGQEARLRCSPMKGHSHVYWYRQLPEEGLKFMVYLQKENIIDESGMPKERFSAEFPKEGPSILRIQQVVRGDSAAYFCASSPGLFADTQYFGPGTRLTVL.

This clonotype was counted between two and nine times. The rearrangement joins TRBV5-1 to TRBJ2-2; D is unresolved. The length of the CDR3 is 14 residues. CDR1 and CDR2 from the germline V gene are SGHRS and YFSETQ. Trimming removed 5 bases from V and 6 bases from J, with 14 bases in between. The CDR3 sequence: CASRLSTAAGELFF. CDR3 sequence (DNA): TGCGCCAGCAGATTGTCTACTGCCGCCGGGGAGCTGTTTTTT.

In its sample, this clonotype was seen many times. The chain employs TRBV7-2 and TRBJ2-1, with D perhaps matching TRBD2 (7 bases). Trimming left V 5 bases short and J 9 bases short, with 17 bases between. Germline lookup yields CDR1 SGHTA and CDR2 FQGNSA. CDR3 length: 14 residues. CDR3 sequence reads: CASSPIRGGAEQFF. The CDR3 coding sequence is TGTGCCAGCAGCCCGATCAGGGGAGGGGCTGAGCAGTTCTTC.

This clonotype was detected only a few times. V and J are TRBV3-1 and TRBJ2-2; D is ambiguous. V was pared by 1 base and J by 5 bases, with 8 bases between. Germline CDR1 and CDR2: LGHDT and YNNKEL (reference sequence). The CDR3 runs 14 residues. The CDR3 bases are TGTGCCAGCAGCCAAGGGTTCTCTACCGGGGAGCTGTTTTTT. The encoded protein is CASSQGFSTGELFF. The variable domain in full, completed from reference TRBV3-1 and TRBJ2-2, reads DTAVSQTPKYLVTQMGNDKSIKCEQNLGHDTMYWYKQDSKKFLKIMFSYNNKELIINETVPNRFSPKSPDKAHLNLHINSLELGDSAVYFCASSQGFSTGELFFGEGSRLTVL.

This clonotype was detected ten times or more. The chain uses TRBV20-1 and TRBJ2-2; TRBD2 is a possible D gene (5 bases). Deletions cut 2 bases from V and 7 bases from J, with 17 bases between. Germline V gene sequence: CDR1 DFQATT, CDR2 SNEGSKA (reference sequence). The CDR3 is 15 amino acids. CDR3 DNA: TGCAGTGCTAGAAAACCGGGATCTTCTGACGGGGAGCTGTTTTTT. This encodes CSARKPGSSDGELFF.

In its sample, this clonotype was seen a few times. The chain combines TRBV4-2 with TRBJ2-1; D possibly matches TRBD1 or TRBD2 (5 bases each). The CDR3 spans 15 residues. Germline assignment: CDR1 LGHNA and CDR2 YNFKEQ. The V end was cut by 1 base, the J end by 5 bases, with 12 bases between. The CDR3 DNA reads TGTGCCAGCAGCCAAGGAGGGGCTCGCAACAATGAGCAGTTCTTC. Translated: CASSQGGARNNEQFF.

In DNA form, the CDR3 reads TGCAGTGCTGTAGCGGGGGGGGCTTACAATGAGCAGTTCTTC. Protein: CSAVAGGAYNEQFF. V usage is TRBV20-1 and J usage is TRBJ2-1, with 11 bases matching TRBD2. Germline values: CDR1 DFQATT, CDR2 SNEGSKA (reference sequence). CDR3 length: 14 residues. V gave up 5 bases and J gave up 4 bases; unmatched junction bases: 4.

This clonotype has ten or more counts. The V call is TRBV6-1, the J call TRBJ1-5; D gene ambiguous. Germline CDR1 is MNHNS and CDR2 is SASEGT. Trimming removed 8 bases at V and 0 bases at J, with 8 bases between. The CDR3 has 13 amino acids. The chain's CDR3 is CASSPYSNQPQHF. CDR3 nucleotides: TGTGCCAGCTCCCCGTATAGCAATCAGCCCCAGCATTTT.

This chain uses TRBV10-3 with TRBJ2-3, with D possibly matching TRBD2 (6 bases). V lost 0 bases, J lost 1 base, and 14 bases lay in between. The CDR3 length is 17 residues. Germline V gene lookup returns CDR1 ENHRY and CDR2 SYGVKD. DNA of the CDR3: TGTGCCATCAGTGAGTCGGGACCGGGCGGGGGCACAGATACGCAGTATTTT. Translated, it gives CAISESGPGGGTDTQYF.

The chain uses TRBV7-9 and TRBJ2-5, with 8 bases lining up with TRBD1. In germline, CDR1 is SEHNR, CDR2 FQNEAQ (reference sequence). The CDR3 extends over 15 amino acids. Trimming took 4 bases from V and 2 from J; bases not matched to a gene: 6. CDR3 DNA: TGTGCCAGCAGCTCCCGACAGGGGATACAAGAGACCCAGTACTTC. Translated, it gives CASSSRQGIQETQYF.

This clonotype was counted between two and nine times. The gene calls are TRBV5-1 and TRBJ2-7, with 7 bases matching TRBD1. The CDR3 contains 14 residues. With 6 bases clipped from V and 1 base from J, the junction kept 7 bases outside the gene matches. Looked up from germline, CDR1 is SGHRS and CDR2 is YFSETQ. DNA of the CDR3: TGCGCCAGCACCGTGGGGGACAGATCCTACGAGCAGTACTTC. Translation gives CASTVGDRSYEQYF.

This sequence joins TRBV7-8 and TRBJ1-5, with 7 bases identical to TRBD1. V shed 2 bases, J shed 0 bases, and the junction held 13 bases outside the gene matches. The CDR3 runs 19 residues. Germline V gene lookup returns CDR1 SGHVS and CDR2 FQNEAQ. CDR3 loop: CASSLWKPGQLYSNQPQHF. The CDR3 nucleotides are TGTGCCAGCAGCTTATGGAAACCGGGACAGTTATATAGCAATCAGCCCCAGCATTTT.

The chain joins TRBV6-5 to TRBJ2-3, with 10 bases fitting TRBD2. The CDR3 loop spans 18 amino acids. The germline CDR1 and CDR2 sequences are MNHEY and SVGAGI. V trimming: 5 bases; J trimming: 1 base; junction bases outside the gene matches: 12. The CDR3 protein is CASSPSGSVLVGTDTQYF. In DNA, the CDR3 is TGTGCCAGCAGTCCTAGCGGGAGTGTATTGGTGGGCACAGATACGCAGTATTTT.

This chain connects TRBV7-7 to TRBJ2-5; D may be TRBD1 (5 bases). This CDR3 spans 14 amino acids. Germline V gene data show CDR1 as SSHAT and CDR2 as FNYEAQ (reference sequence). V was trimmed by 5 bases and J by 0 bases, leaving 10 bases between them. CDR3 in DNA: TGTGCCAGCAGCGCAGGACATAACCAAGAGACCCAGTACTTC. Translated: CASSAGHNQETQYF.